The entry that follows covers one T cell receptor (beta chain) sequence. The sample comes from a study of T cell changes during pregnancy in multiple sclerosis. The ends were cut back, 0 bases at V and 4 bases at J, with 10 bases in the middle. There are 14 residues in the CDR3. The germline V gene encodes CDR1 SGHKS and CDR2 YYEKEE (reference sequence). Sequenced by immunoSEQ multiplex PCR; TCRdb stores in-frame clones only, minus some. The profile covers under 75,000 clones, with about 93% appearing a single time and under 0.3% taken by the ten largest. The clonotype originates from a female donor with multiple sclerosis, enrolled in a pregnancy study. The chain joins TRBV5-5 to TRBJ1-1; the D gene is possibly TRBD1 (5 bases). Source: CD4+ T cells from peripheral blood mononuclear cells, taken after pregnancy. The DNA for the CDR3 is TGTGCCAGCAGCTTGGGCAGGGCTGGCACTGAAGCTTTCTTT. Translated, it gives CASSLGRAGTEAFF.